Following are 14 T cell receptor beta chains from one sample sequenced in a study of Ad26.COV2.S vaccination and SARS-CoV-2 variants. Indicated treatment: some 20 received Ad26.COV2.S at low or high dose, single or two shots; 5 received placebo; per-sample allocation not given. All samples were drawn on day 63, counting from the first vaccine or placebo injection. The table came from immunoSEQ multiplex PCR; TCRdb's copy has only in-frame clones and leaves some out. The sample yields roughly 300,000 clones, around 89% seen once. Source: peripheral blood, taken in a trial of Ad26.COV2.S vaccine versus placebo. The source of these receptors is a person aged 18-65 years who received the Ad26.COV2.S COVID-19 vaccine or a placebo.

V is TRBV5-1 and J is TRBJ2-3; 8 nucleotides agree with TRBD2. The CDR3 has 16 residues. The V gene's germline CDR1 is SGHRS and CDR2 YFSETQ. After removal of 3 bases from V and 2 bases from J, the junction contained 8 bases not matched to a gene. In DNA, the CDR3 is TGCGCCAGCAGCTCACTTAGCGGGATGAACACAGATACGCAGTATTTT. Translating it yields CASSSLSGMNTDTQYF.

The V gene is TRBV11-3, the J gene TRBJ2-1, with TRBD1 as a possible D gene (6 bases). Germline loops: CDR1 SGHNT, CDR2 YENEEA. The V and J ends lost 1 base and 8 bases respectively, with 15 bases between them. This CDR3 region has 15 residues. CDR3 DNA: TGTGCCAGCAGCTTAGGGCAGGGGATGTTGGATGAGCAGTTCTTC. Protein sequence: CASSLGQGMLDEQFF.

The CDR3 sequence: CASNTKIAGGRETQYF. The CDR3 nucleotides are TGCGCCAGCAACACCAAGATAGCGGGAGGGCGCGAGACCCAGTACTTC. The J gene is TRBJ2-5, the V gene TRBV4-1; 11 bases match TRBD2. The germline gives CDR1 MGHRA, CDR2 YSYEKL. V trimming: 7 bases; J trimming: 5 bases; junction bases outside the gene matches: 12. This CDR3 comprises 16 residues.

The chain recombines TRBV18 with TRBJ1-5; TRBD1 matches 9 bases. CDR3 length equals 18 residues. The J segment lost 5 bases and the V segment lost 1 base, leaving 12 bases of the junction unmatched. Germline-derived CDR1 and CDR2 are KGHSH and LQKENI. CDR3 protein: CASSPLPPGQGTDQPQHF. CDR3 DNA: TGTGCCAGCTCACCACTCCCCCCGGGACAGGGTACGGATCAGCCCCAGCATTTT.

The chain recombines TRBV5-1 with TRBJ2-7, with 7 bases that match TRBD1. Per the germline V gene, CDR1 is SGHRS and CDR2 is YFSETQ. V gave up 0 bases and J gave up 2 bases; unmatched junction bases: 2. This CDR3 has 14 residues. CDR3 sequence reads: CASSLAGQTYEQYF. DNA of the CDR3: TGCGCCAGCAGCTTGGCGGGACAGACCTACGAGCAGTACTTC.

This chain connects TRBV7-8 to TRBJ2-5; TRBD2 matches at 12 bases. Germline CDR1 reads SGHVS; CDR2 reads FQNEAQ. J gave up 5 bases and V 5 bases, and 9 bases lay outside the gene matches. This CDR3 region has 16 residues. The CDR3 DNA sequence: TGTGCCAGCAGCGAAACTAGCGGGAGGTTGGGGGAGACCCAGTACTTC. Its translation is CASSETSGRLGETQYF.

The genes are TRBV10-2 and TRBJ1-1; D unclear. CDR1 and CDR2 from the germline V gene are WSHSY and SAAADI. The CDR3 extends over 15 amino acids. V dropped 6 bases and J dropped 0 bases, with 14 bases sitting between them. The CDR3 sequence is CASRKGGGLNTEAFF. The CDR3 nucleotides read TGCGCCAGCAGGAAAGGTGGAGGGCTGAACACTGAAGCTTTCTTT.

The rearrangement links TRBV28 to TRBJ1-2; no clear D gene. Trimming removed 1 base from V and 1 base from J, with 7 bases in between. Germline lookup yields CDR1 MDHEN and CDR2 SYDVKM. The CDR3 loop spans 14 amino acids. The CDR3 DNA sequence: TGTGCCAGCAGTTTATCGGTGATTAACTATGGCTACACCTTC. Translated, it gives CASSLSVINYGYTF.

The genes are TRBV27 and TRBJ1-1, with D hard to call. Germline CDR1 MNHEY, CDR2 SMNVEV (reference sequence). Trimming pared 7 bases from V and 0 bases from J, leaving 9 bases between. CDR3 size: 13 residues. The CDR3 bases are TGTGCCAGCATCGGACCTATGAACACTGAAGCTTTCTTT. Its protein is CASIGPMNTEAFF.

J is TRBJ2-2 and V is TRBV5-1, with D possibly matching TRBD2 (7 bases). V gave up 4 bases and J gave up 4 bases, with 14 bases separating them. CDR1 is SGHRS and CDR2 is YFSETQ in the germline V gene. There are 15 residues in the CDR3. For the CDR3, the DNA is TGCGCCAGCAGCGAGGGGGGGCCGGGCACCGGGGAGCTGTTTTTT. Its translation is CASSEGGPGTGELFF.

The chain employs TRBV4-2 and TRBJ2-7; 8 bases map to TRBD1. V was pared by 1 base and J by 6 bases, with 8 bases of the junction left unmatched. This CDR3 spans 15 amino acids. CDR1 LGHNA and CDR2 YNFKEQ come from the germline V gene. The CDR3 sequence is CASSQAQGAASEQYF. The DNA of the CDR3 is TGTGCCAGCAGCCAAGCCCAGGGGGCCGCTTCCGAGCAGTACTTC.

The chain couples TRBV28 to TRBJ1-1; unclear D gene. Trimming stripped 1 base from V and 7 bases from J, with 16 bases between. The germline V gene has CDR1 MDHEN and CDR2 SYDVKM. The CDR3 contains 15 residues. The CDR3: CASSLSGGRGFEAFF. CDR3 coding DNA: TGTGCCAGCAGTTTATCGGGAGGTCGGGGATTTGAAGCTTTCTTT.

This clone appeared a single time. This sample includes further DNA sequences coding for the same CDR3. The genes are TRBV7-2 and TRBJ1-5, with D possibly matching TRBD1 (6 bases). Trimming cost V 1 base and J 2 bases, with 9 bases left between them. Germline V lookup: CDR1 SGHTA, CDR2 FQGNSA. The CDR3 has 15 amino acids. CDR3 nucleotide sequence: TGTGCCAGCAGCTTAGAGGGGGGAGGCAATCAGCCCCAGCATTTT. Its protein product is CASSLEGGGNQPQHF.

This rearrangement joins TRBV3-1 (or the pseudogene TRBV3-2) to TRBJ1-2, with D possibly being TRBD1 (6 bases). Germline V lookup: CDR1 LGHDT, CDR2 YNNKEL (reference sequence). The germline V and J ends were trimmed by 1 base and 2 bases, with 11 bases remaining between them. The CDR3 runs to 15 residues. This CDR3 is CASSQGRGGNYGYTF. Written as DNA, the CDR3 is TGTGCCAGCAGCCAAGGAAGGGGGGGGAACTATGGCTACACCTTC.